This T cell receptor (beta chain) was found in a study of shared clonotypes between healthy human individuals. The CDR3 contains 16 residues. Trimming cost V 3 bases and J 0 bases; bases outside gene matches: 5. Germline CDR1 reads SNHLY; CDR2 reads FYNNEI. Using immunoSEQ multiplex PCR, the repertoire was profiled, and TCRdb retains in-frame clones only, with some absent. The table lists 2 million to 3 million clones, 93% of them singletons, with approximately 0.36% in the top ten. The rearrangement uses TRBV2 and TRBJ1-5, with 7 bases that match TRBD1. This clonotype originated in a man between 18 and 35 years old in good health. Some clones in this sample may be carry-over from other donors' samples. Material: naive CD4+ T cells from PBMCs. Subset denoted: CD45RA+ positively selected. The CDR3 coding sequence is TGTGCCAGCAGTGAGGGCAGGGGGGATAGCAATCAGCCCCAGCATTTT. Amino acid sequence: CASSEGRGDSNQPQHF. Together with reference TRBV2 and TRBJ1-5, the CDR3 gives the full variable domain: EPEVTQTPSHQVTQMGQEVILRCVPISNHLYFYWYRQILGQKVEFLVSFYNNEISEKSEIFDDQFSVERPDGSNFTLKIRSTKLEDSAMYFCASSEGRGDSNQPQHFGDGTRLSIL.